A selection of T cell receptor beta chains follows, all from one sample in a study of a mutant IDH1 vaccine in newly diagnosed glioma. Assay used: immunoSEQ multiplex PCR; TCRdb lists only in-frame clones, some missing. The profile shows about 98,000 clones, around 90% of them singletons. The source material was PBMCs, sampled from a glioma patient treated with radiotherapy, temozolomide or both. The receptors shown here come from a woman in her forties or fifties with glioma. CDR3s include the opening cysteine and the closing phenylalanine or tryptophan. The D gene is left open where the match is weak. A row's size may be missing; if present it is once, few, many or a size class.

abundance	v_gene	j_gene	d_gene	CDR3aa	CDR3nt
once	TRBV6-5	TRBJ1-6	TRBD1	CASSYGQANNSPLHF	TGTGCCAGCAGTTATGGACAGGCAAATAATTCACCCCTCCACTTT
.	TRBV6-6	TRBJ2-3	TRBD1	CASSPQGPSTDTQYF	TGTGCCAGCAGCCCACAGGGGCCCAGCACAGATACGCAGTATTTT
.	TRBV28	TRBJ2-5	.	CASSVVGLPQETQYF	TGTGCCAGCAGTGTCGTCGGCCTACCCCAAGAGACCCAGTACTTC
.	TRBV5-1	TRBJ2-3	.	CASSLATDTQYF	TGCGCCAGCAGCTTGGCTACAGATACGCAGTATTTT
.	TRBV28	TRBJ2-7	TRBD2	CASSFSSGSRHEQYF	TGTGCCAGCAGTTTTTCTAGCGGGAGTAGGCACGAGCAGTACTTC
.	TRBV5-4	TRBJ2-7	.	CASSFPIGTGAYEQYF	TGTGCCAGCAGCTTTCCGATTGGGACGGGGGCCTACGAGCAGTACTTC
.	TRBV7-9	TRBJ1-1	.	CASRQKDKPYEAFF	TGTGCCAGCAGGCAAAAGGACAAGCCTTATGAAGCTTTCTTT
.	TRBV29-1	TRBJ2-1	.	CSVEGGGYVSYNEQFF	TGCAGCGTTGAGGGCGGCGGGTACGTCTCCTACAATGAGCAGTTCTTC
.	TRBV30	TRBJ1-5	TRBD1	CAWSVRQGLDQPQHF	TGTGCCTGGAGTGTCCGACAGGGGTTGGATCAGCCCCAGCATTTT
once	TRBV5-1	TRBJ2-1	.	CASSPDRGITSDEQFF	TGCGCCAGCAGCCCCGACAGGGGAATCACTAGCGATGAGCAGTTCTTC
.	TRBV6-6	TRBJ1-2	.	CASSYSIPSPYGYTF	TGTGCCAGCAGTTACTCGATCCCCTCCCCCTATGGCTACACCTTC
.	TRBV4-1	TRBJ2-1	TRBD2	CASRPGLAGKNEQFF	TGCGCCAGCAGGCCGGGACTAGCGGGAAAGAATGAGCAGTTCTTC
.	TRBV18	TRBJ1-1	.	CASSQTRTEAFF	TGTGCCAGCTCCCAAACACGCACTGAAGCTTTCTTT
.	TRBV7-9	TRBJ2-2	TRBD1	CASSLPPGQLNTGELFF	TGTGCCAGCAGCTTGCCCCCGGGACAGCTAAACACCGGGGAGCTGTTTTTT
.	TRBV12-5	TRBJ2-1	.	CASGWGAYNEQFF	TGTGCTAGTGGTTGGGGGGCCTACAATGAGCAGTTCTTC
.	TRBV30	TRBJ1-2	.	CAWSYGTNGYTF	TGTGCCTGGAGTTACGGGACAAATGGCTACACCTTC
.	TRBV28	TRBJ2-5	.	CASSPRPTETQYF	TGTGCCAGCAGTCCTAGACCTACCGAGACCCAGTACTTC
.	TRBV10-2	TRBJ2-7	.	CATGEARYEQYF	TGCGCCACAGGGGAGGCCCGCTACGAGCAGTACTTC
once	TRBV18	TRBJ2-7	TRBD1	CASSPGTGNPSLRYF	TGTGCCAGCTCACCCGGGACAGGGAACCCATCCCTGCGATACTTC
.	TRBV28	TRBJ1-2	.	CASSLGATYGYTF	TGTGCCAGCAGTTTAGGGGCTACCTATGGCTACACCTTC